This TCR beta chain was observed in a study of T cell repertoires in cytomegalovirus infection (dated by TCRdb to between 2019 and 2020). In terms of the full investigation: Donor HLA type was relevant to the analysis, because carriage of CMV infection together with the matching HLA type was indicated by public TCR beta signatures. Broad study findings and their caveats: The ex vivo response was dominated by HLA-C-restricted CMV-specific TCR beta clonotypes, which also provided the single most frequent clonotype in two of eight donors. Carriers of CMV infection plus the relevant HLA type were discriminated by the cumulative frequency of public TCR beta family members in the study cohort and in an independent roughly 380-donor cohort.

Regarding this clonotype: It lacks a known antigen. The junction departs from germline at one end; a sequencing error may be responsible.

CDR1 and CDR2, looked up from the germline V gene, are ENHRY and SYGVKD. The CDR3 numbers 17 residues from cysteine through phenylalanine. CDR3 DNA only is kept here, 51 bases in frame from base 1. The instrument given in TCRdb is Illumina HiSeq 1500. TCRdb reprocessed the public reads (quality trimming at Q25 with fastp, clone calling with MiXCR) and kept in-frame beta chains. Entries are consolidated by CDR3 protein sequence, retaining the most common genes and DNA. The table for this sample lists about 600,000 distinct CDR3 sequences; less than 25% of them were counted only once. 6.5% to 10% of the sample comes from the top ten.

Input material: CD8+ T cells from PBMCs. The source is a human donor in good health (CMV status not recorded). Some clones in this sample may be carry-over from other donors' samples. This chain is built from TRBV10-3 and TRBJ1-2; TRBD1 is a weak D gene call, 6 bases matching. In nucleotides, the sequence is TGTGCCATCAGTGAGCGGCAGTTCCAGGGGAATGCCTATGGCTACGCCTTC. Translated, it reads CAISERQFQGNAYGYAF.